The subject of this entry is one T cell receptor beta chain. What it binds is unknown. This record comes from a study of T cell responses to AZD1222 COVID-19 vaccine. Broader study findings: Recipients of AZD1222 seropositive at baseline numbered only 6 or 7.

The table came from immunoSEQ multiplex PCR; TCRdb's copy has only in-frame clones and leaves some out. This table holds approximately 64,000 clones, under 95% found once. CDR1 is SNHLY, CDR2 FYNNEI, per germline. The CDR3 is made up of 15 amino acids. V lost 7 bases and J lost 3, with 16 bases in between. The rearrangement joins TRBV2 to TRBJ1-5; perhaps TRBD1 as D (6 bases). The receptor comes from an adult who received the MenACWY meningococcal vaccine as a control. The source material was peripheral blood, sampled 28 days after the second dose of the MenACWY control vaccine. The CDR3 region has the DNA TGTGCCAGCACCCAAAACGGACAGTCCAATCAGCCCCAGCATTTT. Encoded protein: CASTQNGQSNQPQHF.